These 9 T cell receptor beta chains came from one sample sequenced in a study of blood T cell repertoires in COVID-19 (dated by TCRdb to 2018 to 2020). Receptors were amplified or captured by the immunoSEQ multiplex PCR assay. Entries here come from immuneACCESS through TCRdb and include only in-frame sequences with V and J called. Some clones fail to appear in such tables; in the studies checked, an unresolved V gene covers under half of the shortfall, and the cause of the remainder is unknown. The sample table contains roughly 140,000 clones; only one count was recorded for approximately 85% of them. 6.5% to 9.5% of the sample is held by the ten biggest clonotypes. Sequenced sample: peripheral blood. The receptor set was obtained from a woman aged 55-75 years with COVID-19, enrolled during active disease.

The DNA of the CDR3 is TGTGCCAGTAGTTGGAGGGGAGAAGTGCGTGGAAACACCATATATTTT. Residues: CASSWRGEVRGNTIYF. The V call is TRBV19, the J call TRBJ1-3; D possibly corresponds to TRBD1 (5 bases). Trimming took off 5 bases at V and 3 bases at J, with 17 bases between the two ends. This CDR3 spans 16 amino acids. Germline V gives CDR1 LNHDA, CDR2 SQIVND (reference sequence). The full variable domain, rest sourced from reference TRBV19 and TRBJ1-3, is DGGITQSPKYLFRKEGQNVTLSCEQNLNHDAMYWYRQDPGQGLRLIYYSQIVNDFQKGDIAEGYSVSREKKESFPLTVTSAQKNPTAFYLCASSWRGEVRGNTIYFGEGSWLTVV.

The CDR3 bases are TGTGCCAGCAGCTTTTCGGGGGGCTTTATCTACGAGCAGTACTTC. This codes for CASSFSGGFIYEQYF. The chain links TRBV7-8 to TRBJ2-7; maybe TRBD2 (7 bases). The CDR3 is 15 residues long. Germline lookup yields CDR1 SGHVS and CDR2 FQNEAQ. V was clipped by 3 bases and J by 3 bases, with 15 bases between them.

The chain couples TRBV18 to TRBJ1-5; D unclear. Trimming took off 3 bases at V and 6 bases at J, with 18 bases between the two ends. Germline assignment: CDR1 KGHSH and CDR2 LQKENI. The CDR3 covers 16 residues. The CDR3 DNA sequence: TGTGCCAGCTCACCTGTTCGCGGGATGGAGTTTCAGCCCCAGCATTTT. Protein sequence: CASSPVRGMEFQPQHF.

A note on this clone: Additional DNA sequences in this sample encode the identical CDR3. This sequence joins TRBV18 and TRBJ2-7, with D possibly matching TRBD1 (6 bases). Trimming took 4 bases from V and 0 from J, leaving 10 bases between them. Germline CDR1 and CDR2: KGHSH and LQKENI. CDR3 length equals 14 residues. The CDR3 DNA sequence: TGTGCCAGCTCACTCCCGGGACACTCCTACGAGCAGTACTTC. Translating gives CASSLPGHSYEQYF.

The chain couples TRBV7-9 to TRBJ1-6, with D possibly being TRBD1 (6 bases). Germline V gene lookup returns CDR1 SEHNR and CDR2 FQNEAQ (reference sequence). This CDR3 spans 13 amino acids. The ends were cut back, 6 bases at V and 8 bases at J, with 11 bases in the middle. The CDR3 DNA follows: TGTGCCAGCAGTTGGGCAGGGGATTCACCCCTCCACTTT. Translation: CASSWAGDSPLHF.

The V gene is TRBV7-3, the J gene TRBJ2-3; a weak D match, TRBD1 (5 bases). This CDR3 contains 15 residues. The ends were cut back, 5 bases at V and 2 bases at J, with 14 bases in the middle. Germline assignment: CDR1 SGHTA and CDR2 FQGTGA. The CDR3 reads CASSQDKRYTDTQYF. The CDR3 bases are TGTGCCAGCAGCCAGGACAAGCGCTACACAGATACGCAGTATTTT.

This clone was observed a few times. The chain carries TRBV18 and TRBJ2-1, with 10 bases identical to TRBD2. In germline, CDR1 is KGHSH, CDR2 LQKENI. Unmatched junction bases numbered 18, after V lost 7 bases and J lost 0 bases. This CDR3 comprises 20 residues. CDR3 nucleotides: TGTGCCAGCTTCACCAAGAGCGGGGGGGGCCCTAGAAGCTCCTACAATGAGCAGTTCTTC. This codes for CASFTKSGGGPRSSYNEQFF.

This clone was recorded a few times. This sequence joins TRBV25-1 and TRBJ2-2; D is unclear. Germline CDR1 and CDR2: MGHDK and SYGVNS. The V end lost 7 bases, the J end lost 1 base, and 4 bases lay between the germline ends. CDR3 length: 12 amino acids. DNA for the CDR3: TGTGCCAGCACTAAGAACACCGGGGAGCTGTTTTTT. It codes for CASTKNTGELFF.

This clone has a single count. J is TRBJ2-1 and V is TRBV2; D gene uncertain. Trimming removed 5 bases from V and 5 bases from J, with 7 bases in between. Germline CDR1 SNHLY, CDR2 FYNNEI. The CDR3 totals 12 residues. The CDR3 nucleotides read TGTGCCAGCAGTTCCACTAACAATGAGCAGTTCTTC. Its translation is CASSSTNNEQFF.